These 22 T cell receptor beta chains came from one sample sequenced in a study of technical replicates of blood from several donors (TCRdb year 2017). Receptor libraries were prepared by the immunoSEQ multiplex PCR assay. Imported from immuneACCESS, the table was reduced by TCRdb to in-frame sequences with V and J called. These copies leave out some clones; in studies compared against another copy, an unresolved V gene accounts for under half, and the cause of the remainder is not known. The sample table records around 93,000 clones; approximately 95% of these occur just once. Roughly 0.35% of the sample is held by the ten biggest clonotypes. Specimen: T cells isolated from PBMCs. The origin of the receptors is a human donor in good health.

The chain uses TRBV5-1 and TRBJ2-1; TRBD1 matches 10 bases. CDR3 length: 16 amino acids. Germline V lookup: CDR1 SGHRS, CDR2 YFSETQ. V shed 3 bases, J shed 4 bases, and the junction held 7 bases outside the gene matches. CDR3 coding DNA: TGCGCCAGCAGCTATAGCCGGGACAGGGGTTACAATGAGCAGTTCTTC. Its translation is CASSYSRDRGYNEQFF.

This clone was found a few times. The rearrangement links TRBV19 to TRBJ2-1; D is unresolved. CDR3 length equals 13 residues. V lost 4 bases and J lost 2, with 6 bases in between. Per germline, CDR1 LNHDA and CDR2 SQIVND (reference sequence). The CDR3, as DNA: TGTGCCAGTAGTACTGGGCCCTACAATGAGCAGTTCTTC. Encoded protein: CASSTGPYNEQFF. Filled out from reference TRBV19 and TRBJ2-1, the complete variable domain reads DGGITQSPKYLFRKEGQNVTLSCEQNLNHDAMYWYRQDPGQGLRLIYYSQIVNDFQKGDIAEGYSVSREKKESFPLTVTSAQKNPTAFYLCASSTGPYNEQFFGPGTRLTVL.

The V and J genes are TRBV5-5 and TRBJ2-3; weak D call: TRBD1 (5 bases). There are 16 residues in the CDR3. V lost 4 bases, J lost 0 bases, and 15 bases lay in between. The V gene's germline CDR1 is SGHKS and CDR2 YYEKEE (reference sequence). The CDR3 region has the DNA TGTGCCAGCAGCGGGGATCAGGGTAGGAGCACAGATACGCAGTATTTT. Protein product: CASSGDQGRSTDTQYF. Variable domain in full (rest from reference TRBV5-5 and TRBJ2-3): DAGVTQSPTHLIKTRGQQVTLRCSPISGHKSVSWYQQVLGQGPQFIFQYYEKEERGRGNFPDRFSARQFPNYSSELNVNALLLGDSALYLCASSGDQGRSTDTQYFGPGTRLTVL.

This chain connects TRBV29-1 to TRBJ2-7; weak D call: TRBD2 (5 bases). CDR3 size: 16 residues. Germline CDR1 SQVTM, CDR2 ANQGSEA. V lost 3 bases and J lost 4, with 22 bases in between. DNA for the CDR3: TGCAGCGTTGATAGTTCGGGTGGGAGTGAGCCTTACGAGCAGTACTTC. This gives the protein CSVDSSGGSEPYEQYF.

J is TRBJ2-6 and V is TRBV5-4; D not resolved. Germline V gene lookup returns CDR1 SGHNT and CDR2 YYREEE (reference sequence). Trimming removed 0 bases at V and 3 bases at J, with 10 bases between. The CDR3 spans 16 residues. The CDR3 DNA follows: TGTGCCAGCAGCTTGGTATTTACGGGTGGGGCCAACGTCCTGACTTTC. This encodes CASSLVFTGGANVLTF.

Here the CDR3 reads CASSSMQQGSDTQYF. As DNA, the CDR3 is TGTGCCAGCAGCTCAATGCAGCAGGGGTCAGATACGCAGTATTTT. V and J are TRBV7-2 and TRBJ2-3; tentatively, D is TRBD1 (6 bases). There are 15 residues in the CDR3. Trimming took off 4 bases at V and 4 bases at J, with 15 bases between the two ends. CDR1 is SGHTA, CDR2 FQGNSA, per germline.

The V call is TRBV5-1, the J call TRBJ1-1, with D uncertain. V gave up 1 base and J gave up 1 base, with 8 bases separating them. The CDR3 is 14 amino acids. Per germline, CDR1 SGHRS and CDR2 YFSETQ. This CDR3 is CASSLQAPNTEAFF. In DNA form, the CDR3 reads TGCGCCAGCAGCTTGCAGGCCCCGAACACTGAAGCTTTCTTT.

The J gene is TRBJ2-7, the V gene TRBV7-9, with 9 positions matching TRBD1. This CDR3 spans 12 amino acids. CDR1 and CDR2 from the germline V gene are SEHNR and FQNEAQ (reference sequence). V was clipped by 3 bases and J by 6 bases; unmatched bases: 0. This CDR3 reads CASSLTGGEQYF. CDR3 in DNA: TGTGCCAGCAGCTTGACAGGGGGCGAGCAGTACTTC.

The V call is TRBV9, the J call TRBJ1-3; the D is unclear. V lost 4 bases, J lost 4 bases, and 18 bases lay in between. Germline assignment: CDR1 SGDLS and CDR2 YYNGEE. The CDR3 extends over 16 amino acids. The DNA for the CDR3 is TGTGCCAGCAGCCCCTGGAACAGTTTCGGCGGAAACACCATATATTTT. Translating gives CASSPWNSFGGNTIYF.

V is TRBV9 and J is TRBJ2-2, with 13 nucleotides matching TRBD2. Unmatched junction bases numbered 0, after V lost 0 bases and J lost 4 bases. From germline, CDR1 is SGDLS and CDR2 YYNGEE. CDR3 size: 16 residues. CDR3 residues: CASSVGTSGSTGELFF. The CDR3 bases are TGTGCCAGCAGCGTAGGGACTAGCGGGAGCACCGGGGAGCTGTTTTTT.

The rearrangement uses TRBV29-1 and TRBJ1-1; 8 bases agree with TRBD1. Germline CDR1 and CDR2: SQVTM and ANQGSEA. J gave up 3 bases and V 6 bases, and 6 bases lay outside the gene matches. CDR3 length equals 13 residues. The CDR3 DNA is TGCAGCGTAGGACAGGGATCCGACACTGAAGCTTTCTTT. This gives the protein CSVGQGSDTEAFF. Complete variable domain (other parts from reference TRBV29-1 and TRBJ1-1): SAVISQKPSRDICQRGTSLTIQCQVDSQVTMMFWYRQQPGQSLTLIATANQGSEATYESGFVIDKFPISRPNLTFSTLTVSNMSPEDSSIYLCSVGQGSDTEAFFGQGTRLTVV.

This chain connects TRBV28 to TRBJ2-7; 8 bases are shared with TRBD1. Trimming cost V 10 bases and J 3 bases; bases outside gene matches: 11. The CDR3 totals 14 residues. Germline V lookup: CDR1 MDHEN, CDR2 SYDVKM. This chain's CDR3 is CATLRQGNFYEQYF. The CDR3 DNA is TGTGCCACTCTTCGACAGGGGAATTTCTACGAGCAGTACTTC.

This chain joins TRBV18 and TRBJ1-1; D gene ambiguous. Trimming took 1 base from V and 0 from J, leaving 12 bases between them. The germline V gene encodes CDR1 KGHSH and CDR2 LQKENI. The CDR3 has 16 amino acids. The CDR3 nucleotides read TGTGCCAGCTCACCACTGGGAGGGAATGTGAACACTGAAGCTTTCTTT. Protein product: CASSPLGGNVNTEAFF.

This chain uses TRBV28 with TRBJ2-1; 9 bases are a match to TRBD2. J gave up 8 bases and V 1 base, and 6 bases lay outside the gene matches. Germline V gives CDR1 MDHEN, CDR2 SYDVKM. The CDR3 extends over 15 amino acids. CDR3 amino acids: CASSLFSGSRYEQFF. DNA of the CDR3: TGTGCCAGCAGTTTATTTAGCGGGAGTAGGTATGAGCAGTTCTTC.

The chain has TRBV11-1 and TRBJ1-1, with 7 bases lining up with TRBD1. This CDR3 is 16 amino acids long. CDR1 and CDR2 (germline): SGHAT, FQDESV (reference sequence). The V gene end was trimmed by 4 bases and the J gene end by 3 bases; junction bases not matched to a gene: 11. The CDR3 coding sequence is TGTGCCAGCAGCTATTACGGCCTCCAGGGGGACACTGAAGCTTTCTTT. Amino acid sequence: CASSYYGLQGDTEAFF. Together with reference TRBV11-1 and TRBJ1-1, the CDR3 gives the full variable domain: EAEVAQSPRYKITEKSQAVAFWCDPISGHATLYWYRQILGQGPELLVQFQDESVVDDSQLPKDRFSAERLKGVDSTLKIQPAELGDSAMYLCASSYYGLQGDTEAFFGQGTRLTVV.

The J gene is TRBJ2-5, the V gene TRBV5-6, with a tentative D call TRBD1 (5 bases). The CDR3 consists of 14 residues. V was trimmed by 4 bases and J by 0 bases, leaving 10 bases between them. Germline V gene sequence: CDR1 SGHDT, CDR2 YYEEEE. The DNA for the CDR3 is TGTGCCAGCAGCCCACAGGTCTACCAAGAGACCCAGTACTTC. Encoded protein: CASSPQVYQETQYF.

The CDR3 nucleotides read TGTGCCAGCAGCTTAGCTGGGGAGCTGAACACTGAAGCTTTCTTT. Protein product: CASSLAGELNTEAFF. V is TRBV7-6 and J is TRBJ1-1; D not certain. Trimming shortened V by 0 bases and J by 0 bases, and 8 bases separated the two germline ends. Germline-derived CDR1 and CDR2 are SGHVS and FNYEAQ. CDR3 length: 15 residues.

The CDR3 sequence is CASSSIRGRFF. DNA for the CDR3: TGTGCCAGCAGCTCAATCAGGGGCAGGTTCTTC. This chain connects TRBV7-2 to TRBJ2-1; D is perhaps TRBD1 (6 bases). Trimming stripped 4 bases from V and 15 bases from J, with 13 bases between. Germline lookup yields CDR1 SGHTA and CDR2 FQGNSA. The CDR3 loop spans 11 amino acids.

V usage is TRBV6-5 and J usage is TRBJ2-6, with D hard to call. CDR3 size: 14 residues. Germline CDR1 reads MNHEY; CDR2 reads SVGAGI. The germline V and J ends were trimmed by 6 bases and 3 bases, with 9 bases remaining between them. The CDR3 region is CASSPYGGANVLTF. CDR3 coding DNA: TGTGCCAGCAGCCCCTATGGTGGGGCCAACGTCCTGACTTTC.

This clone is a singleton in its sample. The genes are TRBV27 and TRBJ1-1; 8 nucleotides match TRBD1. The CDR3 has 13 amino acids. Germline CDR1 is MNHEY and CDR2 is SMNVEV (reference sequence). The junction had 4 bases not matched to a gene; V was cut back by 6 bases and J by 4 bases. Here the CDR3 DNA reads TGTGCCAGCAGACTTGACAGGGGCACTGAAGCTTTCTTT. Amino acids: CASRLDRGTEAFF.

The rearrangement links TRBV7-9 to TRBJ1-1, with D perhaps matching TRBD1 (6 bases). V lost 4 bases to trimming and J lost 1 base, with 13 bases between them. Germline CDR1 and CDR2: SEHNR and FQNEAQ (reference sequence). This CDR3 is 15 amino acids long. In DNA form, the CDR3 reads TGTGCCAGCAGCTCACTAGGACAGCAGAACACTGAAGCTTTCTTT. The encoded protein is CASSSLGQQNTEAFF.

This chain links TRBV19 with TRBJ1-2; 12 positions match TRBD1. Germline CDR1 LNHDA, CDR2 SQIVND (reference sequence). CDR3 size: 16 residues. V gave up 3 bases and J gave up 5 bases; unmatched junction bases: 7. CDR3 sequence: CASSITGTGGSYGYTF. CDR3 coding DNA: TGTGCCAGTAGTATCACTGGGACAGGGGGCTCTTATGGCTACACCTTC. Filled out from reference TRBV19 and TRBJ1-2, the complete variable domain reads DGGITQSPKYLFRKEGQNVTLSCEQNLNHDAMYWYRQDPGQGLRLIYYSQIVNDFQKGDIAEGYSVSREKKESFPLTVTSAQKNPTAFYLCASSITGTGGSYGYTFGSGTRLTVV.